The 18 T cell receptor beta chains reported below all come from one sample, sequenced in a study of a mutant IDH1 vaccine in newly diagnosed glioma. TCRdb's table, derived via immunoSEQ multiplex PCR, lists solely in-frame clones and lacks some. The sample has about 92,000 clones, approximately 83% seen once. Indicated time point: baseline, week 1 (first vaccination visit). Treatment specified: pre-vaccination baseline after standard-of-care therapy. Sequences were derived from PBMCs, sampled from a glioma patient treated with radiotherapy, temozolomide or both. The origin of the receptors is a woman aged 45-65 years with glioma.

J is TRBJ1-1 and V is TRBV11-2; D not certain. Germline V gene data show CDR1 as SGHAT and CDR2 as FQNNGV. The CDR3 has 13 amino acids. Trimming removed 5 bases from V and 6 bases from J, with 13 bases in between. The CDR3 sequence: CASSHSVPAEAFF. The CDR3 DNA is TGTGCCAGCAGCCATTCTGTCCCCGCTGAAGCTTTCTTT.

The CDR3 is CASFPGRERPGGYTF. CDR3 nucleotides: TGTGCCAGCTTCCCCGGGAGGGAAAGACCGGGTGGCTACACCTTC. This chain uses TRBV18 with TRBJ1-2; D unclear. Germline-derived CDR1 and CDR2 are KGHSH and LQKENI. The CDR3 totals 15 residues. Deletions cut 7 bases from V and 7 bases from J, with 22 bases between. Full variable domain (missing parts from reference TRBV18 and TRBJ1-2): NAGVMQNPRHLVRRRGQEARLRCSPMKGHSHVYWYRQLPEEGLKFMVYLQKENIIDESGMPKERFSAEFPKEGPSILRIQQVVRGDSAAYFCASFPGRERPGGYTFGSGTRLTVV.

The chain employs TRBV27 and TRBJ1-1; D is perhaps TRBD1 (5 bases). The germline V and J ends were trimmed by 3 bases and 4 bases, with 12 bases remaining between them. There are 14 residues in the CDR3. Germline V CDR1 and CDR2: MNHEY, SMNVEV (reference sequence). This chain's CDR3 is CASSFLRAGTEAFF. The CDR3 DNA is TGTGCCAGCAGTTTTCTCAGGGCTGGCACTGAAGCTTTCTTT.

This clone was counted a single time. This chain uses TRBV7-3 with TRBJ1-1; D not resolved. CDR3 length: 14 amino acids. Germline values: CDR1 SGHTA, CDR2 FQGTGA. V was trimmed by 3 bases and J by 0 bases, leaving 8 bases between them. CDR3 residues: CASSFRQVNTEAFF. DNA of the CDR3: TGTGCCAGCAGCTTTAGGCAGGTGAACACTGAAGCTTTCTTT.

The chain has TRBV29-1 and TRBJ2-1, with TRBD1 matching 11 bases. Germline V gene data show CDR1 as SQVTM and CDR2 as ANQGSEA. The CDR3 is 14 residues long. V lost 8 bases to trimming and J lost 4 bases; unmatched junction nucleotides: 7. DNA of the CDR3: TGCAGCCTCCGGACAGGGGGCTTTTACAATGAGCAGTTCTTC. This encodes CSLRTGGFYNEQFF.

V usage is TRBV29-1 and J usage is TRBJ2-2; 7 bases are a match to TRBD2. The germline CDR1 and CDR2 sequences are SQVTM and ANQGSEA. This CDR3 is 13 amino acids long. Trimming removed 7 bases from V and 0 bases from J; junction bases left unmatched: 2. CDR3 bases: TGCAGCGGCGGGGGAGCGAACACCGGGGAGCTGTTTTTT. Translating it yields CSGGGANTGELFF.

The J gene is TRBJ1-2, the V gene TRBV28; D is ambiguous. CDR1 is MDHEN, CDR2 SYDVKM, per germline. Trimming took 3 bases from V and 5 from J, leaving 10 bases between them. The length of the CDR3 is 13 residues. The CDR3 sequence: CASSFPQDYGYTF. Here the CDR3 DNA reads TGTGCCAGCAGTTTTCCCCAGGATTATGGCTACACCTTC.

This sequence joins TRBV14 and TRBJ2-1, with D perhaps TRBD2 (6 bases). The CDR3 is 15 amino acids. From germline, CDR1 is SGHDN and CDR2 FVKESK. V was cut by 8 bases and J by 8 bases, with 22 bases left in between. The CDR3 sequence is CASSKAPRGIDEQFF. The CDR3 region has the DNA TGTGCCAGCTCTAAAGCGCCTCGGGGGATTGATGAGCAGTTCTTC.

This CDR3 reads CASSTDRGRPGNTEAFF. In DNA, the CDR3 is TGTGCCAGTAGTACGGACAGGGGGCGCCCAGGTAACACTGAAGCTTTCTTT. J is TRBJ1-1 and V is TRBV19; 11 bases agree with TRBD1. CDR3 length equals 17 residues. From germline, CDR1 is LNHDA and CDR2 SQIVND (reference sequence). V lost 4 bases and J lost 2; bases outside the gene matches: 9.

The DNA of the CDR3 is TGTGCCTGGACCCGGGGGACAGATACGCAGTATTTT. The encoded protein is CAWTRGTDTQYF. The V call is TRBV30, the J call TRBJ2-3, with D possibly TRBD2 on 6 matching bases. The CDR3 extends over 12 amino acids. Trimming took 4 bases from V and 3 from J, leaving 8 bases between them. Looked up from germline, CDR1 is GTSNPN and CDR2 is SVGIG (reference sequence).

This rearrangement joins TRBV4-3 to TRBJ2-1; D not certain. The V end lost 2 bases, the J end lost 3 bases, and 11 bases lay between the germline ends. CDR3 length: 15 residues. Germline CDR1 and CDR2: LGHNA and YSLEER. CDR3 DNA sequence: TGCGCCAGCAGCCAACTGGGTTTGATCTACAATGAGCAGTTCTTC. It is translated as CASSQLGLIYNEQFF.

The V call is TRBV6-5, the J call TRBJ1-2; the D gene is possibly TRBD1 (5 bases). CDR3 length: 14 residues. Trimming left V 0 bases short and J 8 bases short, with 13 bases between. From germline, CDR1 is MNHEY and CDR2 SVGAGI. CDR3 sequence reads: CASSYSREGRGYTF. CDR3 DNA: TGTGCCAGCAGTTACTCGCGGGAGGGGAGAGGCTACACCTTC.

This chain links TRBV5-6 with TRBJ2-1; D is possibly TRBD1 (5 bases). Deletions cut 0 bases from V and 8 bases from J, with 21 bases between. The CDR3 is 17 amino acids. The germline CDR1 and CDR2 sequences are SGHDT and YYEEEE. CDR3 nucleotides: TGTGCCAGCAGCTTGGGGTTCAGGGCGATGGGTTACGATGAGCAGTTCTTC. As protein: CASSLGFRAMGYDEQFF. Based on the CDR3 plus reference TRBV5-6 and TRBJ2-1, the full variable domain is DAGVTQSPTHLIKTRGQQVTLRCSPKSGHDTVSWYQQALGQGPQFIFQYYEEEERQRGNFPDRFSGHQFPNYSSELNVNALLLGDSALYLCASSLGFRAMGYDEQFFGPGTRLTVL.

DNA for the CDR3: TGCGCCAGCAGCCAAGGGGACAGCGTGAACACTGAAGCTTTCTTT. Residues: CASSQGDSVNTEAFF. The V and J genes are TRBV4-3 and TRBJ1-1; 7 bases align to TRBD1. Germline V gene sequence: CDR1 LGHNA, CDR2 YSLEER. Unmatched junction bases numbered 2, after V lost 1 base and J lost 0 bases. CDR3 length equals 15 residues.

The chain is built from TRBV2 and TRBJ2-3, with TRBD1 matching over 7 bases. V shed 9 bases, J shed 6 bases, and the junction held 6 bases outside the gene matches. The CDR3 is made up of 12 amino acids. CDR1 is SNHLY, CDR2 FYNNEI, per germline. DNA for the CDR3: TGTGCCAGTGAACAGGGGTCGGATACGCAGTATTTT. Amino acid sequence: CASEQGSDTQYF.

The chain links TRBV5-5 to TRBJ1-1, with 7 bases lining up with TRBD1. CDR1 and CDR2 from the germline V gene are SGHKS and YYEKEE (reference sequence). The trim removed 4 bases at V and 5 bases at J, leaving 11 bases unmatched. This CDR3 is built from 15 residues. This chain's CDR3 is CASSLDPGQLTEAFF. The CDR3 coding sequence is TGTGCCAGCAGCCTCGATCCGGGACAGCTTACTGAAGCTTTCTTT.

This chain uses TRBV5-6 with TRBJ2-6; D might be TRBD1 (5 bases). Trimming took 0 bases from V and 0 from J, leaving 7 bases between them. This CDR3 is 16 amino acids long. The germline V gene has CDR1 SGHDT and CDR2 YYEEEE. DNA of the CDR3: TGTGCCAGCAGCTTGGCTCAGGGCTCTGGGGCCAACGTCCTGACTTTC. Amino acid sequence: CASSLAQGSGANVLTF.

This clone was detected a few times. V usage is TRBV19 and J usage is TRBJ1-1; D gene ambiguous. CDR1 and CDR2 (germline): LNHDA, SQIVND (reference sequence). This CDR3 is built from 14 residues. The ends were cut back, 7 bases at V and 11 bases at J, with 23 bases in the middle. The DNA of the CDR3 is TGTGCCAGTATCCCCCCAGGACCCTTAATAGAGGCTTTCTTT. Its translation: CASIPPGPLIEAFF. The whole variable domain, remainder taken from reference TRBV19 and TRBJ1-1, is DGGITQSPKYLFRKEGQNVTLSCEQNLNHDAMYWYRQDPGQGLRLIYYSQIVNDFQKGDIAEGYSVSREKKESFPLTVTSAQKNPTAFYLCASIPPGPLIEAFFGQGTRLTVV.